One and the same sample provided the 30 T cell receptor beta chains below, sequenced in a study of shared clonotypes between healthy human individuals. Positive CCR7 selection of CD45RO-negative cells yielded the naive CD8 cells, and terminally differentiated effector memory CD45RA+ cells were excluded. TCRdb's copy holds only in-frame clones and misses some; the assay was immunoSEQ multiplex PCR. The sample carries approximately 810,000 clones, around 93% recorded once. Sequencing input: naive CD8+ T cells sorted from blood. These receptor sequences come from a man aged 25 to 40 in good health.

The V gene is TRBV5-4, the J gene TRBJ2-1; 8 nucleotides line up with TRBD1. CDR3 length: 14 amino acids. The germline V gene encodes CDR1 SGHNT and CDR2 YYREEE (reference sequence). J lost 4 bases, V lost 10 bases, and 10 bases had no gene match. The CDR3 DNA follows: TGTGCCGGGAGCGACAGGGGTTATTACAATGAGCAGTTCTTC. Translating it yields CAGSDRGYYNEQFF.

This clone was recorded only once. V gene TRBV7-2 combines with J gene TRBJ2-7; D call uncertain. The CDR3 extends over 13 amino acids. The germline V and J ends were trimmed by 7 bases and 4 bases, with 14 bases remaining between them. The germline V gene encodes CDR1 SGHTA and CDR2 FQGNSA. The CDR3 DNA is TGTGCCAGCATTGGCATTTCATCTTACGAGCAGTACTTC. It is translated as CASIGISSYEQYF.

DNA of the CDR3: TGTGCCAGCAGCTCCACTAGCGGGAGTATCTACGAGCAGTACTTC. This sequence encodes CASSSTSGSIYEQYF. V usage is TRBV5-5 and J usage is TRBJ2-7, with 11 bases aligning to TRBD2. There are 15 residues in the CDR3. With V trimmed by 3 bases and J by 3 bases, 5 bases remained unmatched. Per the germline V gene, CDR1 is SGHKS and CDR2 is YYEKEE (reference sequence).

The rearrangement joins TRBV9 to TRBJ2-2; D possibly corresponds to TRBD1 (5 bases). There are 13 residues in the CDR3. Germline V gives CDR1 SGDLS, CDR2 YYNGEE. V was clipped by 5 bases and J by 0 bases, with 5 bases between them. The DNA for the CDR3 is TGTGCCAGCAGGGGGCCGAACACCGGGGAGCTGTTTTTT. Its translation is CASRGPNTGELFF. The entire variable domain, with the rest obtained from reference TRBV9 and TRBJ2-2, is as follows: DSGVTQTPKHLITATGQRVTLRCSPRSGDLSVYWYQQSLDQGLQFLIQYYNGEERAKGNILERFSAQQFPDLHSELNLSSLELGDSALYFCASRGPNTGELFFGEGSRLTVL.

The chain couples TRBV6-1 to TRBJ2-7, with TRBD2 as a possible D gene (5 bases). This CDR3 has 12 amino acids. The germline CDR1 and CDR2 sequences are MNHNS and SASEGT. V lost 8 bases and J lost 7, with 15 bases in between. This CDR3 reads CASLGVLNEQYF. The DNA of the CDR3 is TGTGCCAGCCTGGGAGTGCTAAATGAGCAGTACTTC.

This clone is a singleton in its sample. V gene TRBV6-1 combines with J gene TRBJ2-7, with D possibly matching TRBD1 (6 bases). V shed 4 bases and J shed 4 bases, with 26 bases lying between them. Germline V gene lookup returns CDR1 MNHNS and CDR2 SASEGT. The CDR3 runs to 18 residues. The CDR3 bases are TGTGCCAGCAGTGCCCGGGACATCACAGAGGGCCTGGGTTACGAGCAGTACTTC. Its translation: CASSARDITEGLGYEQYF.

The chain joins TRBV4-3 to TRBJ2-7; the D gene is possibly TRBD2 (5 bases). CDR3 length: 13 residues. V shed 3 bases and J shed 3 bases, with 9 bases lying between them. Germline-derived CDR1 and CDR2 are LGHNA and YSLEER. The CDR3 nucleotides are TGCGCCAGCAGCCACGGGAAAGGCTACGAGCAGTACTTC. Protein: CASSHGKGYEQYF.

The rearrangement uses TRBV27 and TRBJ2-1; the D gene is possibly TRBD1 (5 bases). Germline V lookup: CDR1 MNHEY, CDR2 SMNVEV (reference sequence). Trimming left V 4 bases short and J 5 bases short, with 12 bases between. CDR3 length equals 14 residues. In DNA, the CDR3 is TGTGCCAGCAGTTCCCAGGGCAAAAACAATGAGCAGTTCTTC. It specifies CASSSQGKNNEQFF.

CDR3 DNA sequence: TGTGCCAGCAGTTACTCCCAGGGCCCTGAGACCCAGTACTTC. It is translated as CASSYSQGPETQYF. The chain recombines TRBV6-5 with TRBJ2-5; a weak D match, TRBD1 (5 bases). Trimming left V 0 bases short and J 5 bases short, with 10 bases between. Germline assignment: CDR1 MNHEY and CDR2 SVGAGI. The CDR3 contains 14 residues.

The chain couples TRBV6-5 to TRBJ1-2; 8 nucleotides align to TRBD1. This CDR3 is built from 15 residues. With V trimmed by 0 bases and J by 5 bases, 5 bases remained unmatched. Germline V gene lookup returns CDR1 MNHEY and CDR2 SVGAGI. CDR3 region: CASSYSGTGEYGYTF. CDR3 nucleotides: TGTGCCAGCAGTTACTCCGGGACAGGTGAATATGGCTACACCTTC.

This clone is a singleton in its sample. This sequence joins TRBV19 and TRBJ2-1, with D uncertain. Germline values: CDR1 LNHDA, CDR2 SQIVND (reference sequence). This CDR3 has 13 amino acids. V lost 6 bases and J 6 bases, leaving 12 bases between the germline ends. DNA for the CDR3: TGTGCCAGTAGGACGCAGGAAGGCAATGAGCAGTTCTTC. Protein: CASRTQEGNEQFF.

This chain links TRBV2 with TRBJ2-7; a possible D gene is TRBD1 (7 bases). V was clipped by 8 bases and J by 0 bases, with 14 bases between them. The germline V gene encodes CDR1 SNHLY and CDR2 FYNNEI. This CDR3 is built from 14 residues. The CDR3 spells CASYGGGASYEQYF. The CDR3 DNA follows: TGTGCCAGCTATGGAGGGGGCGCCTCCTACGAGCAGTACTTC.

This chain connects TRBV7-8 to TRBJ2-7, with unresolved D. The CDR3 runs 12 residues. CDR1 and CDR2 (germline): SGHVS, FQNEAQ. Trimming cost V 5 bases and J 2 bases, with 7 bases left between them. This CDR3 reads CASSPDPYEQYF. In DNA form, the CDR3 reads TGTGCCAGCAGCCCCGACCCCTACGAGCAGTACTTC.

This rearrangement joins TRBV5-1 to TRBJ1-1, with 10 nucleotides matching TRBD1. The CDR3 length is 17 residues. J gave up 1 base and V 4 bases, and 10 bases lay outside the gene matches. Germline V lookup: CDR1 SGHRS, CDR2 YFSETQ. The CDR3 bases are TGCGCCAGCAGCCCCGTCCCGGGACAGGGGACGAACACTGAAGCTTTCTTT. Residues: CASSPVPGQGTNTEAFF.

The gene calls are TRBV27 and TRBJ1-4, with D possibly TRBD1 on 6 matching bases. Per the germline V gene, CDR1 is MNHEY and CDR2 is SMNVEV (reference sequence). CDR3 length: 13 amino acids. Trimming shortened V by 5 bases and J by 8 bases, and 12 bases separated the two germline ends. As DNA, the CDR3 is TGTGCCAGCAGTACAGGGAACATGGAAAAACTGTTTTTT. Translated, it gives CASSTGNMEKLFF.

V gene TRBV7-8 combines with J gene TRBJ1-5; D uncertain. Germline lookup yields CDR1 SGHVS and CDR2 FQNEAQ. V was pared by 5 bases and J by 9 bases, with 20 bases between. This CDR3 is built from 15 residues. The CDR3 region has the DNA TGTGCCAGCAGCCCTGAAATGGACTTGGTTTTGCCCCAGCATTTT. This translates into CASSPEMDLVLPQHF.

This clone was observed a handful of times. This chain connects TRBV7-9 to TRBJ1-2; D is unresolved. Trimming took off 3 bases at V and 3 bases at J, with 11 bases between the two ends. The germline V gene encodes CDR1 SEHNR and CDR2 FQNEAQ (reference sequence). The CDR3 loop spans 14 amino acids. The CDR3 loop is CASSFPTDYYGYTF. CDR3 in DNA: TGTGCCAGCAGCTTTCCTACAGATTACTATGGCTACACCTTC.

The chain is built from TRBV2 and TRBJ2-7, with D maybe TRBD1 (6 bases). Germline-derived CDR1 and CDR2 are SNHLY and FYNNEI. V dropped 7 bases and J dropped 4 bases, with 14 bases sitting between them. The CDR3 totals 13 residues. CDR3 nucleotides: TGTGCCAGCAAGGGTAGACAGGCTTACGAGCAGTACTTC. Translated, it gives CASKGRQAYEQYF.

The chain recombines TRBV7-9 with TRBJ2-5; D might be TRBD2 (5 bases). V was pared by 5 bases and J by 1 base, with 8 bases between. This CDR3 contains 13 residues. CDR1 is SEHNR and CDR2 is FQNEAQ in the germline V gene (reference sequence). CDR3 in amino acids: CASSGGLQETQYF. DNA of the CDR3: TGTGCCAGCAGCGGCGGACTCCAAGAGACCCAGTACTTC.

This rearrangement joins TRBV14 to TRBJ2-4, with unresolved D. The CDR3 contains 12 residues. Germline V CDR1 and CDR2: SGHDN, FVKESK. The ends were cut back, 0 bases at V and 7 bases at J, with 4 bases in the middle. As DNA, the CDR3 is TGTGCCAGCAGCCAAGAGGGGAACATTCAGTACTTC. Translated, it gives CASSQEGNIQYF.

The chain links TRBV29-1 to TRBJ2-7; 13 nucleotides line up with TRBD2. The CDR3 consists of 13 residues. Germline V gives CDR1 SQVTM, CDR2 ANQGSEA. The J segment lost 6 bases and the V segment lost 5 bases, leaving 4 bases of the junction unmatched. CDR3 protein: CSVSGTSGTEQYF. Here the CDR3 DNA reads TGCAGCGTTTCCGGGACTAGCGGGACCGAGCAGTACTTC.

The V and J genes are TRBV7-9 and TRBJ2-7; 7 bases are shared with TRBD1. Germline trimming cut 5 bases from V and 4 bases from J; bases unmatched to any gene: 8. CDR1 is SEHNR, CDR2 FQNEAQ, per germline (reference sequence). The CDR3 covers 14 residues. For the CDR3, the DNA is TGTGCCAGCAGCCCGTCACAGGGGACGTACGAGCAGTACTTC. Translated, it gives CASSPSQGTYEQYF. The complete variable domain, with remaining parts taken from reference TRBV7-9 and TRBJ2-7, reads DTGVSQNPRHKITKRGQNVTFRCDPISEHNRLYWYRQTLGQGPEFLTYFQNEAQLEKSRLLSDRFSAERPKGSFSTLEIQRTEQGDSAMYLCASSPSQGTYEQYFGPGTRLTVT.

This chain joins TRBV29-1 and TRBJ2-5, with a tentative D call TRBD2 (6 bases). The V gene lost 5 bases and the J gene lost 2 bases, with 12 bases spanning the gap. This CDR3 comprises 13 residues. Germline V gene data show CDR1 as SQVTM and CDR2 as ANQGSEA. The DNA for the CDR3 is TGCAGCGTTTACCCGACTAGTCAAGAGACCCAGTACTTC. This encodes CSVYPTSQETQYF. The entire variable domain, with the rest obtained from reference TRBV29-1 and TRBJ2-5, is as follows: SAVISQKPSRDICQRGTSLTIQCQVDSQVTMMFWYRQQPGQSLTLIATANQGSEATYESGFVIDKFPISRPNLTFSTLTVSNMSPEDSSIYLCSVYPTSQETQYFGPGTRLLVL.

This chain links TRBV19 with TRBJ2-7; no definite D call. Deletions cut 3 bases from V and 3 bases from J, with 6 bases between. CDR1 is LNHDA, CDR2 SQIVND, per germline (reference sequence). The CDR3 is 12 amino acids. The chain's CDR3 is CASSMDGYEQYF. CDR3 bases: TGTGCCAGTAGTATGGACGGCTACGAGCAGTACTTC.

This chain connects TRBV27 to TRBJ2-7; 9 bases map to TRBD1. With V trimmed by 3 bases and J by 3 bases, 9 bases remained unmatched. There are 16 residues in the CDR3. Germline V CDR1 and CDR2: MNHEY, SMNVEV (reference sequence). Written as DNA, the CDR3 is TGTGCCAGCAGTTTTCTCGGTGGGGGACAGGGCTACGAGCAGTACTTC. Protein product: CASSFLGGGQGYEQYF.

The chain couples TRBV28 to TRBJ2-1; no clear D gene. This CDR3 has 14 amino acids. V was shortened by 3 bases and J by 6 bases, with 12 bases between the two germline ends. Germline V lookup: CDR1 MDHEN, CDR2 SYDVKM. In DNA, the CDR3 is TGTGCCAGCAGTTTTTTGTGGGAACCCAATGAGCAGTTCTTC. Residues: CASSFLWEPNEQFF.

The chain couples TRBV19 to TRBJ2-3; no clear D gene. This CDR3 spans 12 amino acids. CDR1 LNHDA and CDR2 SQIVND come from the germline V gene (reference sequence). V gave up 5 bases and J gave up 6 bases, with 9 bases separating them. As DNA, the CDR3 is TGTGCCAGTAGTGATGTGGCGGATACGCAGTATTTT. Encoded protein: CASSDVADTQYF.

The chain couples TRBV14 to TRBJ2-1; TRBD2 is a possible D gene (6 bases). Trimming removed 1 base from V and 3 bases from J, with 25 bases in between. The germline V gene encodes CDR1 SGHDN and CDR2 FVKESK. The CDR3 runs to 20 residues. For the CDR3, the DNA is TGTGCCAGCAGCCAAGGCGTTGACGGGAGATCCGTTTACTTCTACAATGAGCAGTTCTTC. Protein product: CASSQGVDGRSVYFYNEQFF.

The rearrangement uses TRBV19 and TRBJ2-1; D is uncertain. Germline CDR1 reads LNHDA; CDR2 reads SQIVND (reference sequence). Trimming took off 9 bases at V and 7 bases at J, with 10 bases between the two ends. The CDR3 has 11 residues. The CDR3 sequence: CASLNWNEQFF. DNA of the CDR3: TGTGCCAGCTTGAACTGGAATGAGCAGTTCTTC.

The chain carries TRBV11-2 and TRBJ1-1; a weak D match, TRBD1 (5 bases). This CDR3 is built from 15 residues. The V end lost 3 bases, the J end lost 0 bases, and 11 bases lay between the germline ends. Per the germline V gene, CDR1 is SGHAT and CDR2 is FQNNGV. The CDR3 sequence is CASSLWDGMNTEAFF. DNA of the CDR3: TGTGCCAGCAGCTTGTGGGACGGAATGAACACTGAAGCTTTCTTT. The full variable domain, in which reference TRBV11-2 and TRBJ1-1 provide the parts outside the CDR3, is EAGVAQSPRYKIIEKRQSVAFWCNPISGHATLYWYQQILGQGPKLLIQFQNNGVVDDSQLPKDRFSAERLKGVDSTLKIQPAKLEDSAVYLCASSLWDGMNTEAFFGQGTRLTVV.